This T cell receptor (beta chain) was recorded in a study of T cell repertoires in cytomegalovirus infection. For the study at large: Indications came from public TCR beta signatures; they pointed to CMV infection and to a matching HLA type.

TCRdb recomputed calls from the reads with MiXCR, one row per CDR3 protein. The data show 680,000 or so distinct CDR3 sequences, 30% to 40% seen once. In the case of this clonotype: What it binds is unknown.

The sample consisted of cultured PBMCs, taken from culture after CMV antigen stimulation. This sequence originates from a human donor in good health (CMV status not recorded). Some clones in this sample may be carry-over from other donors' samples.

CDR3 protein: CASSMGFSTDTQYF. CDR3 bases: TGTGCCAGCAGTATGGGATTTAGCACAGATACGCAGTATTTT. This chain joins TRBV2 and TRBJ2-3; D unclear. Germline CDR1 is SNHLY and CDR2 is FYNNEI. CDR3 length: 14 residues. Trimming left V 5 bases short and J 0 bases short, with 9 bases between.